A selection of T cell receptor beta chains follows, all from one sample in a study of T cell repertoires in cytomegalovirus infection. Their target antigens are unknown. One entry per CDR3 protein results from TCRdb running MiXCR on the reads. Counted here are more than 40,000 distinct CDR3 sequences, 20% to 25% occurring once; the ten biggest clones make up around 90%. Sequences were derived from CD8+ T cells from cultured PBMCs, sampled from culture after CMV antigen stimulation. These receptors originate from a human donor in good health (CMV status not recorded). Some clones in this sample may be carry-over from other donors' samples. Each CDR3 is given with its conserved first and last residue. D genes are given only for firm matches. The size field is filled for only some rows; it gives once, few, many or a size class.

>few|TRBJ2-1|NA|TRBV7-8
CASSSHQGGPWNEQFF
>few|TRBJ2-7|NA|TRBV27
CASSSNGYEQYF
>few|TRBJ2-7|NA|TRBV12-3/TRBV12-4
CASSLRVDLTEQYF
>NA|TRBJ1-2|NA|TRBV7-9
CASSFAGQGGYTF
>NA|TRBJ1-3|TRBD1|TRBV7-2
CASSLETGLSGNTIYF
>few|TRBJ2-7|NA|TRBV7-2
CASSLNALRGENEQYF
>NA|TRBJ2-1|NA|TRBV6-2/TRBV6-3
CASSYSYEQFF
>NA|TRBJ2-1|NA|TRBV7-6
CASSLLRGGASYNEQFF
>many|TRBJ2-7|TRBD1|TRBV7-9
CASSRDRVSYEQYF
>many|TRBJ2-5|NA|TRBV6-1
CASSEYQGLKETQYF
>NA|TRBJ2-7|NA|TRBV29-1
CSVEISYEQYF
>many|TRBJ2-1|NA|TRBV7-3
CASSPGGAPNNEQFF
>many|TRBJ2-1|NA|TRBV7-9
CASSSREPYNEQFF
>many|TRBJ1-2|NA|TRBV6-2/TRBV6-3
CASSYSMGDGYTF
>NA|TRBJ1-2|NA|TRBV27
CASSLAPTYGYTF
>NA|TRBJ1-1|NA|TRBV7-9
CASSLGKSQAFF
>NA|TRBJ1-3|NA|TRBV2
CASSERDSGNTIYF
>many|TRBJ2-1|TRBD1|TRBV27
CASSLPTGGGRNEQFF
>few|TRBJ2-6|TRBD1|TRBV7-2
CASSTQPGTAGANVLTF
>NA|TRBJ2-2|NA|TRBV7-2
CASSSGTAPGELFF
>few|TRBJ2-7|TRBD2|TRBV7-9
CASSLAPGLAASYEQYF
>few|TRBJ1-2|NA|TRBV4-1
CASSQDRIPGYGYTF
>NA|TRBJ1-2|TRBD1|TRBV7-9
CASIRQGAYGYTF
>NA|TRBJ2-7|NA|TRBV20-1
CSARVIGGKSYEQYF
>NA|TRBJ2-4|NA|TRBV2
CASGYWAWAKNIQYF
>NA|TRBJ2-5|NA|TRBV7-9
CASRQGDRYRVSREETQYF
>NA|TRBJ2-3|NA|TRBV6-2/TRBV6-3
CASSYNLAMDTQYF
>NA|TRBJ2-3|NA|TRBV15
CATSTGWTLSTDTQYF
>NA|TRBJ2-3|NA|TRBV29-1
CSVGGAGTTDTQYF
>few|TRBJ2-3|TRBD2|TRBV6-5
CASSYTTSETDTQYF
>few|TRBJ2-5|NA|TRBV6-6
CASSSTVTKTQYF
>few|TRBJ2-7|NA|TRBV11-1
CASSLTWHPSYEQYF
>many|TRBJ1-2|TRBD1|TRBV12-3/TRBV12-4
CASTTSGQGEDGYTF
>NA|TRBJ2-1|NA|TRBV7-6
CASSFRGGYNEQFF
>few|TRBJ2-4|TRBD2|TRBV7-9
CASSPRTSGRATAKNIQYF
>few|TRBJ2-1|TRBD2|TRBV6-2/TRBV6-3
CASSPEGTINEQFF
>once|TRBJ2-7|NA|TRBV7-9
CASSLATRGREQYF
>NA|TRBJ2-1|TRBD2|TRBV6-2/TRBV6-3
CASSYSSRTSATYNEQFF
>few|TRBJ2-2|NA|TRBV10-1
CASSDGQSNTGELFF
>NA|TRBJ2-2|NA|TRBV7-2
CASSLGRELFF
>few|TRBJ1-4|NA|TRBV7-9
CASSWDPSNEKLFF
>NA|TRBJ2-3|NA|TRBV6-5
CASNGDTGTDTQYF
>NA|TRBJ2-1|NA|TRBV7-2
CASSPNPLRDEQFF
>NA|TRBJ1-1|NA|TRBV4-2
CASSQDTGPNTEAFF
>NA|TRBJ2-3|TRBD2|TRBV29-1
CSGGGTSEHTDTQYF
>NA|TRBJ2-1|TRBD2|TRBV6-5
CASSYSIAGVGNEQFF
>NA|TRBJ2-7|NA|TRBV7-2
CASSLSRRGGSYEQYF
>few|TRBJ1-1|NA|TRBV7-2
CASSGPEAFF
>NA|TRBJ1-2|NA|TRBV2
CAFQGRANYGYTF
>NA|TRBJ1-3|NA|TRBV3-1
CASSLTPPGNTIYF
>few|TRBJ2-3|TRBD2|TRBV7-2
CASSLGTRLTDTQYF
>NA|TRBJ1-2|NA|TRBV12-3/TRBV12-4
CASSHSDSYFTNYGYTF
>NA|TRBJ2-6|NA|TRBV24-1
CATESSSGANVLTF
>few|TRBJ1-1|NA|TRBV10-3
CAIGTGRTEAFF
>few|TRBJ2-7|TRBD1|TRBV19
CASSWTGVSEQYF
>NA|TRBJ2-1|NA|TRBV19
CASNGERRRNEQFF
>many|TRBJ2-5|TRBD1|TRBV7-2
CASSLNAVRGRETQYF